This paragraph reports one TCR beta chain. This sample was taken from a study of blood T cell repertoires in COVID-19. Study at large: Material from acute and convalescent COVID-19 was sourced from the United States, Italy and Spain. T cells, B-cell-depleted T cells, or PBMCs supplied cDNA or gDNA.

Germline V gene lookup returns CDR1 LNHNV and CDR2 YYDKDF (reference sequence). Trimming left V 0 bases short and J 2 bases short, with 12 bases between. The CDR3 runs to 16 residues. Original handling: Using reference gene primer amplification, nucleated cell counts were estimated. Only in-frame clones appear in the TCRdb table, and some are missing; sequencing was by immunoSEQ multiplex PCR. V and J calls and clone size are as listed in that table; D and trimming were resolved from the DNA. The repertoire holds approximately 74,000 clones, with around 89% as singletons. Sample: peripheral blood. The sequence was collected from a woman aged 60-75 years with acute or convalescent COVID-19. The gene calls are TRBV15 and TRBJ2-3; no reliable D call. The CDR3 bases are TGTGCCACCAGCAGAGATAAGAGTTCCCACACAGATACGCAGTATTTT. Protein product: CATSRDKSSHTDTQYF.